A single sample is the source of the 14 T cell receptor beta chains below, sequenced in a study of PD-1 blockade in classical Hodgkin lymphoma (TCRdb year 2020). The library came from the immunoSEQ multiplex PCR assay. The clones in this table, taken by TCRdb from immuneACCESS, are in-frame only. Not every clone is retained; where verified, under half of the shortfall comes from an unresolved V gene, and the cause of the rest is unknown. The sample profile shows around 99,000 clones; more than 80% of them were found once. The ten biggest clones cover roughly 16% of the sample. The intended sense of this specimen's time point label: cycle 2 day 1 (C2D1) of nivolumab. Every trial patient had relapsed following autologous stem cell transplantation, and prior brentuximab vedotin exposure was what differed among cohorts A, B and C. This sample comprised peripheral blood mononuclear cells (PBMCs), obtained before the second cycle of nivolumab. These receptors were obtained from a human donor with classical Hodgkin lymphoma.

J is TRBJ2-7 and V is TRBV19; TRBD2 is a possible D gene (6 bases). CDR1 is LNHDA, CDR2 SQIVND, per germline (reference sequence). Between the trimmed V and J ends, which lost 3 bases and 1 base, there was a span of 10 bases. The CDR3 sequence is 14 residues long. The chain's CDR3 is CASSMRDASYEQYF. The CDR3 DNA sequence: TGTGCCAGTAGTATGCGGGACGCATCCTACGAGCAGTACTTC.

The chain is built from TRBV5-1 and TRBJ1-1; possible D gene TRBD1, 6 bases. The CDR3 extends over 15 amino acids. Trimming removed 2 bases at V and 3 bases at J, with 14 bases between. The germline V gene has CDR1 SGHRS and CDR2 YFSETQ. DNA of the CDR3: TGCGCCAGCAGCTTTGGGGGGCGGACGCACACTGAAGCTTTCTTT. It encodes CASSFGGRTHTEAFF.

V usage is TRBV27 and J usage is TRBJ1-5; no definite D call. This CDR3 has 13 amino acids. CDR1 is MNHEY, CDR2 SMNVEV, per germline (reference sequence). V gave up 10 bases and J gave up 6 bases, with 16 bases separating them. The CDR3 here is CAIPLFEAQPQHF. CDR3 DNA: TGTGCCATCCCCCTGTTTGAGGCTCAGCCCCAGCATTTT.

CDR3 nucleotides: TGTGCCAGCAGCTCCGGACTAGCGGGAGATGGTGATACGCAGTATTTT. Its protein is CASSSGLAGDGDTQYF. This sequence joins TRBV11-1 and TRBJ2-3; 13 bases align to TRBD2. Per the germline V gene, CDR1 is SGHAT and CDR2 is FQDESV (reference sequence). The CDR3 is 16 amino acids. The trim removed 4 bases at V and 6 bases at J, leaving 7 bases unmatched.

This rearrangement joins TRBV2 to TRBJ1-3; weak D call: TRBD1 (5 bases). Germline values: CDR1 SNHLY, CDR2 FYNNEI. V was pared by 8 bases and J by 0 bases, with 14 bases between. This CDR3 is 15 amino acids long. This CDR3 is CASQGTGYSGNTIYF. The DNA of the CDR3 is TGTGCCAGCCAGGGCACGGGTTACTCTGGAAACACCATATATTTT.

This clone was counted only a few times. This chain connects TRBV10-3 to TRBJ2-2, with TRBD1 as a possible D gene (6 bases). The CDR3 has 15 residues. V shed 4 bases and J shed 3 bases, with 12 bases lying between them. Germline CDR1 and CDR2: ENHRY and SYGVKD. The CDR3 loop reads CAISAAPGDTGELFF. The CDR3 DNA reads TGTGCCATCAGTGCCGCCCCAGGGGACACCGGGGAGCTGTTTTTT.

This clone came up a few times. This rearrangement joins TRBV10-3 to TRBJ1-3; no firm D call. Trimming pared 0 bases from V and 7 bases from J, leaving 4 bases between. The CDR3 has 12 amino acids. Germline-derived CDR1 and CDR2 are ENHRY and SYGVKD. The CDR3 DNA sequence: TGTGCCATCAGTGAGTCAGGGAACACCATATATTTT. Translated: CAISESGNTIYF.

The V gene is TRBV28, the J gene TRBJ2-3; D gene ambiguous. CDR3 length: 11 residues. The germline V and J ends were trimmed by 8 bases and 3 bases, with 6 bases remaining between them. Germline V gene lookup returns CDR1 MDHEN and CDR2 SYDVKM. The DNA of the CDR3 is TGTGCCAGCGGCCGGACAGATACGCAGTATTTT. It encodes CASGRTDTQYF.

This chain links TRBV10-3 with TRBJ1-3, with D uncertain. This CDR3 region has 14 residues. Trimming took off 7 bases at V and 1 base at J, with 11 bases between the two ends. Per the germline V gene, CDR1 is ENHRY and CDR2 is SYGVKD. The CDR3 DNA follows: TGTGCCATCACCGATCAAGAGTCTGGAAACACCATATATTTT. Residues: CAITDQESGNTIYF.

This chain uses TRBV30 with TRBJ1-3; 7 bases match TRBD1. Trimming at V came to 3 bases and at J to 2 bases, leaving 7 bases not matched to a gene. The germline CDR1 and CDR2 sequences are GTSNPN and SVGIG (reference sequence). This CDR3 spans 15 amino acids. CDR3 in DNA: TGTGCCTGGAGAGCCTTGGGACAGCCTGGAAACACCATATATTTT. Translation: CAWRALGQPGNTIYF.

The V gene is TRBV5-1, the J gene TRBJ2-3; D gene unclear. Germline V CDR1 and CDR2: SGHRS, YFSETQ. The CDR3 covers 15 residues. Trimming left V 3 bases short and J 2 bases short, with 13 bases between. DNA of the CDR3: TGCGCCAGCAGCTCCGCCGGTCCCCTCACAGATACGCAGTATTTT. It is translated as CASSSAGPLTDTQYF. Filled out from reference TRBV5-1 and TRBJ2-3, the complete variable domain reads KAGVTQTPRYLIKTRGQQVTLSCSPISGHRSVSWYQQTPGQGLQFLFEYFSETQRNKGNFPGRFSGRQFSNSRSEMNVSTLELGDSALYLCASSSAGPLTDTQYFGPGTRLTVL.

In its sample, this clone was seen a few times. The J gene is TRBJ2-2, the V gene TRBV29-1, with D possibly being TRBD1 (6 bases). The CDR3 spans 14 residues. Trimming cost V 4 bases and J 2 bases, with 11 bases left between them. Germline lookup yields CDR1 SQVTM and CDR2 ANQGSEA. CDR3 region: CSVVWTDNTGELFF. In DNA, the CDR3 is TGCAGCGTTGTTTGGACAGATAACACCGGGGAGCTGTTTTTT.

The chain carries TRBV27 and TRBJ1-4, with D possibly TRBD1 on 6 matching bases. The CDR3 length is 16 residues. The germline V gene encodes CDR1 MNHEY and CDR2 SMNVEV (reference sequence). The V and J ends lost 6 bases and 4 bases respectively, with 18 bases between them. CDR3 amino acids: CASRAGYGTSNEKLFF. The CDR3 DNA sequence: TGTGCCAGCAGGGCGGGATACGGGACAAGTAATGAAAAACTGTTTTTT. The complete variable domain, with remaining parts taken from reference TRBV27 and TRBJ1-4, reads EAQVTQNPRYLITVTGKKLTVTCSQNMNHEYMSWYRQDPGLGLRQIYYSMNVEVTDKGDVPEGYKVSRKEKRNFPLILESPSPNQTSLYFCASRAGYGTSNEKLFFGSGTQLSVL.

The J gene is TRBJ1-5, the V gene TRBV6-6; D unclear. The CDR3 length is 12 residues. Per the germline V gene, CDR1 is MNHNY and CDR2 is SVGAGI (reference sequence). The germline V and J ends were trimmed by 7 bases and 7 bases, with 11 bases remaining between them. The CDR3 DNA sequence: TGTGCCAGCAAGCGTCGAGACCAGCCCCAGCATTTT. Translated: CASKRRDQPQHF.